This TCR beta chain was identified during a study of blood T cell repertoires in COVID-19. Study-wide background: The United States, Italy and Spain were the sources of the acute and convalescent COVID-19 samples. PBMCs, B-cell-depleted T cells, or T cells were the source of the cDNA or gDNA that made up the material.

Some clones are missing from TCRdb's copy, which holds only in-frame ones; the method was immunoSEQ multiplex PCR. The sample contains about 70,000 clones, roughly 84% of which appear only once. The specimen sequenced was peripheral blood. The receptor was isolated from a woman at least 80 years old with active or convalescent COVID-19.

The CDR3 DNA reads TGTGCCAGCAGCTCGAGCCTAGGAGATCGACCCCTCCACTTT. As protein: CASSSSLGDRPLHF. This chain uses TRBV5-6 with TRBJ1-6; D is undetermined. From germline, CDR1 is SGHDT and CDR2 YYEEEE. The germline V and J ends were trimmed by 3 bases and 12 bases, with 16 bases remaining between them. This CDR3 has 14 residues.